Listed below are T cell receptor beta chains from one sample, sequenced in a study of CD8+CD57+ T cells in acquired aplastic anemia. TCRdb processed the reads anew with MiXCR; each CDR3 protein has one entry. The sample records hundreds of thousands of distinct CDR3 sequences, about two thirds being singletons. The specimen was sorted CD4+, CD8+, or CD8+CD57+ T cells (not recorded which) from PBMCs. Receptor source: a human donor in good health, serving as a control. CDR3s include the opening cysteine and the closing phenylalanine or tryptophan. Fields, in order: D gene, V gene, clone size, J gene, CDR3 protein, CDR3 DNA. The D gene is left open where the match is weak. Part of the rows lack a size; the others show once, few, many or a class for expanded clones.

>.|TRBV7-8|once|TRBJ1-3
CASSYSPDGGNGPYF
TGTGCCAGCAGCTACTCGCCTGACGGGGGAAATGGACCGTATTTT
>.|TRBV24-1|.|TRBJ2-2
CATSDDGVGGELFF
TGTGCCACCAGTGATGACGGAGTCGGCGGGGAGCTGTTTTTT
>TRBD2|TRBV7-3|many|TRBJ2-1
CASGTSASNEQFF
TGTGCCAGCGGGACTAGCGCCTCGAATGAGCAGTTCTTC
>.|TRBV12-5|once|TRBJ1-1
CASSLVQRTEAFF
TGTGCCAGCAGTCTGGTCCAACGTACTGAAGCTTTCTTT
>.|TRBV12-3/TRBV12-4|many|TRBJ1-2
CASSPRGDGLYGYTF
TGTGCCAGCAGTCCCCGAGGGGACGGACTTTATGGCTACACCTTC
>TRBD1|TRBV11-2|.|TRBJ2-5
CASTTGGFEAQYF
TGTGCCTCCACGACAGGGGGCTTCGAGGCCCAGTACTTC
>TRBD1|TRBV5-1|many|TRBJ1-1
CASSGTGRTEAFF
TGCGCCAGCAGCGGGACAGGGAGGACTGAAGCTTTCTTT
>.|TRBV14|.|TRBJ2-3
CASSLDSAGRVENF
TGTGCCAGCAGCCTAGATTCTGCAGGGCGGGTCGAGAATTTT
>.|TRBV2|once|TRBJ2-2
CASSLDSPHEFAGELCF
TGTGCCAGCAGCCTAGATTCACCCCACGAGTTTGCCGGGGAGCTGTGTTTT
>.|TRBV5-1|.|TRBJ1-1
CASSLVTTGNTEAFF
TGCGCCAGCAGCTTAGTCACAACAGGGAACACTGAAGCTTTCTTT